These T cell receptor beta chains were read from a single sample in a study of regulatory T cells in long-lasting Graves disease. Using its own MiXCR run on the multiplex PCR reads, TCRdb lists one record per CDR3 protein. The sample records about 220,000 distinct CDR3 sequences, roughly 20% being singletons. These sequences were also reported in another study, on T cells in Graves' hyperthyroidism and ophthalmopathy.

This sample comprised peripheral blood mononuclear cells (PBMCs), obtained at new diagnosis, from a patient treated with antithyroid drugs. The receptors were sampled from a woman in her 30s with Graves disease. The CDR3 runs from the conserved cysteine through the conserved F or W. Fields, in order: J gene, V gene, clone size, D gene, CDR3 protein, CDR3 DNA. A D gene is named only where the DNA matches it firmly. Size tells how often a clone was seen (once, few, many) or the class of an expanded clone, and some rows leave it out.

J: TRBJ2-7
V: TRBV9
size: NA
D: NA
CDR3: CASSVVGNSYEQYF
DNA: TGTGCCAGCAGCGTAGTAGGCAACTCCTACGAGCAGTACTTC

J: TRBJ1-5
V: TRBV6-5
size: many
D: TRBD1
CDR3: CASSYSKGAVNQPQHF
DNA: TGTGCCAGCAGTTACTCGAAGGGGGCTGTCAATCAGCCCCAGCATTTT

J: TRBJ1-2
V: TRBV28
size: many
D: NA
CDR3: CASLREFYGYTF
DNA: TGTGCCAGCCTCCGGGAGTTCTATGGCTACACCTTC

J: TRBJ2-1
V: TRBV28
size: many
D: TRBD1
CDR3: CASSFWGTDRTYNEQFF
DNA: TGTGCCAGCAGTTTTTGGGGGACAGATAGAACCTACAATGAGCAGTTCTTC

J: TRBJ2-5
V: TRBV10-3
size: NA
D: NA
CDR3: CASTYFGRIVGQETQYF
DNA: TGTGCCAGCACCTATTTCGGCCGGATTGTCGGGCAAGAGACCCAGTACTTC

J: TRBJ1-3
V: TRBV9
size: NA
D: NA
CDR3: CASSVGRGDGNTIYF
DNA: TGTGCCAGCAGCGTAGGCAGGGGTGATGGAAACACCATATATTTT

J: TRBJ1-1
V: TRBV2
size: few
D: NA
CDR3: CASSLVQYMNTEAFF
DNA: TGTGCCAGCAGCTTGGTACAGTATATGAACACTGAAGCTTTCTTT

J: TRBJ2-1
V: TRBV28
size: many
D: NA
CDR3: CASGFIPASNNEQFF
DNA: TGTGCCAGCGGGTTCATTCCCGCGTCTAACAATGAGCAGTTCTTC

J: TRBJ1-6
V: TRBV30
size: many
D: NA
CDR3: CAWTWDYNSPLHF
DNA: TGTGCCTGGACATGGGACTATAATTCACCCCTCCACTTT

J: TRBJ2-5
V: TRBV9
size: many
D: NA
CDR3: CASAGTTETQYF
DNA: TGTGCCAGCGCAGGGACAACAGAGACCCAGTACTTC

J: TRBJ1-6
V: TRBV20-1
size: many
D: NA
CDR3: CSASEGPLNNSPLHF
DNA: TGCAGTGCTAGTGAGGGGCCCCTAAATAATTCACCCCTCCACTTT

J: TRBJ1-5
V: TRBV4-1
size: many
D: NA
CDR3: CASSQDGSNQPQHF
DNA: TGCGCCAGCAGCCAAGACGGCTCCAATCAGCCCCAGCATTTT

J: TRBJ2-1
V: TRBV27
size: NA
D: TRBD2
CDR3: CASSWQGGPYNEQFF
DNA: TGTGCCAGCAGTTGGCAGGGAGGGCCCTACAATGAGCAGTTCTTC

J: TRBJ2-3
V: TRBV20-1
size: many
D: NA
CDR3: CSAPLSWERLGTDTQYF
DNA: TGCAGTGCCCCCCTCTCGTGGGAGCGTCTTGGCACAGATACGCAGTATTTT

J: TRBJ1-5
V: TRBV19
size: many
D: NA
CDR3: CASSPQGIGQPQHF
DNA: TGTGCCAGTAGTCCACAGGGAATTGGGCAGCCCCAGCATTTT

J: TRBJ1-3
V: TRBV2
size: once
D: NA
CDR3: CASSVALSGNTIYF
DNA: TGTGCCAGCAGTGTGGCCCTCTCTGGAAACACCATATATTTT

J: TRBJ2-5
V: TRBV27
size: many
D: TRBD2
CDR3: CASSLSPAGVQETQYF
DNA: TGTGCCAGCAGTTTATCACCCGCGGGGGTCCAAGAGACCCAGTACTTC

J: TRBJ2-2
V: TRBV2
size: many
D: TRBD2
CDR3: CASRGTIANTGELFF
DNA: TGTGCCAGCAGGGGGACTATCGCGAACACCGGGGAGCTGTTTTTT

J: TRBJ1-5
V: TRBV12-3/TRBV12-4
size: many
D: NA
CDR3: CASSRQEYQPQHF
DNA: TGTGCCAGCAGCCGACAGGAGTATCAGCCCCAGCATTTT

J: TRBJ2-2
V: TRBV12-3/TRBV12-4
size: NA
D: TRBD1
CDR3: CVSSPGTGFGGELLF
DNA: TGTGTCAGCAGCCCCGGGACAGGGTTTGGCGGGGAGCTGCTTTTT

J: TRBJ2-5
V: TRBV7-9
size: many
D: NA
CDR3: CASSSVETQYF
DNA: TGTGCCAGCAGTTCCGTTGAGACCCAGTACTTC

J: TRBJ2-5
V: TRBV7-3
size: many
D: NA
CDR3: CASSLVLGFGETQYF
DNA: TGTGCCAGCAGCTTAGTGCTGGGGTTTGGCGAGACCCAGTACTTC

J: TRBJ1-1
V: TRBV30
size: many
D: NA
CDR3: CAWSPMNTEAFF
DNA: TGTGCCTGGAGTCCCATGAACACTGAAGCTTTCTTT

J: TRBJ1-1
V: TRBV6-2/TRBV6-3
size: many
D: TRBD1
CDR3: CASRGGAGQGNTEAFF
DNA: TGTGCCAGCAGGGGAGGGGCCGGACAGGGGAACACTGAAGCTTTCTTT

J: TRBJ1-2
V: TRBV28
size: NA
D: NA
CDR3: CASSLSGFYRYTF
DNA: TGTGCCAGCAGTTTATCAGGGTTCTATCGTTACACCTTC

J: TRBJ2-1
V: TRBV7-9
size: many
D: TRBD2
CDR3: CASSLALAGAYNEQFF
DNA: TGTGCCAGCAGCTTAGCGCTAGCGGGGGCTTACAATGAGCAGTTCTTC

J: TRBJ1-3
V: TRBV28
size: few
D: NA
CDR3: CASRGGSPGNTIYF
DNA: TGTGCCAGCAGAGGAGGGAGCCCTGGAAACACCATATATTTT

J: TRBJ1-3
V: TRBV6-1
size: many
D: NA
CDR3: CASSRRIDVSSSGNTIYF
DNA: TGTGCCAGCAGTCGACGAATTGACGTCTCGAGCTCTGGAAACACCATATATTTT

J: TRBJ2-4
V: TRBV30
size: NA
D: NA
CDR3: CAWSTGVKNIQYF
DNA: TGTGCCTGGAGTACGGGGGTCAAAAACATTCAGTACTTC

J: TRBJ2-7
V: TRBV12-3/TRBV12-4
size: many
D: NA
CDR3: CASSPPGASSYEQYF
DNA: TGTGCCAGCAGTCCCCCAGGGGCGAGCTCCTACGAGCAGTACTTC

J: TRBJ1-2
V: TRBV5-6
size: many
D: NA
CDR3: CASTEDPAVTLSGYTF
DNA: TGTGCCAGCACCGAGGACCCCGCCGTGACTCTCTCGGGCTACACCTTC

J: TRBJ2-1
V: TRBV30
size: many
D: NA
CDR3: CAWMDTYTYNEQFF
DNA: TGTGCCTGGATGGACACCTATACCTACAATGAGCAGTTCTTC

J: TRBJ1-2
V: TRBV14
size: many
D: NA
CDR3: CASSNNAGIGYGYTF
DNA: TGTGCCAGCAGCAACAACGCGGGGATAGGGTATGGCTACACCTTC

J: TRBJ1-3
V: TRBV19
size: many
D: NA
CDR3: CASSLTMVETFSGNTIYF
DNA: TGTGCCAGTAGTCTCACGATGGTAGAAACCTTCTCTGGAAACACCATATATTTT

J: TRBJ2-1
V: TRBV7-9
size: many
D: TRBD2
CDR3: CASSLGTSLYNEQFF
DNA: TGTGCCAGCAGCTTAGGGACTAGCCTCTACAATGAGCAGTTCTTC

J: TRBJ2-1
V: TRBV11-3
size: NA
D: NA
CDR3: CASSKTGGSYNEQFF
DNA: TGTGCCAGCAGCAAAACAGGAGGCAGCTACAATGAGCAGTTCTTC

J: TRBJ2-7
V: TRBV2
size: many
D: NA
CDR3: CASSVLADYEQYF
DNA: TGTGCCAGCAGTGTTCTGGCCGACTACGAGCAGTACTTC

J: TRBJ1-6
V: TRBV10-3
size: NA
D: TRBD1
CDR3: CAISEQGNSPLHF
DNA: TGTGCCATCAGTGAACAGGGGAATTCACCCCTCCACTTT

J: TRBJ2-5
V: TRBV11-2
size: many
D: NA
CDR3: CASSLGWETQYF
DNA: TGTGCCAGCAGCTTAGGTTGGGAGACCCAGTACTTC

J: TRBJ2-1
V: TRBV4-1
size: many
D: TRBD1
CDR3: CASSQDWTGNEQFF
DNA: TGCGCCAGCAGCCAAGATTGGACAGGGAATGAGCAGTTCTTC

J: TRBJ1-1
V: TRBV6-2/TRBV6-3
size: few
D: NA
CDR3: CASSEEGSGRANTETFF
DNA: TGTGCCAGCAGTGAAGAGGGTTCAGGGAGGGCCAACACTGAAACTTTCTTT

J: TRBJ1-1
V: TRBV28
size: many
D: NA
CDR3: CASSYPQGIDTEAFF
DNA: TGTGCCAGCAGTTATCCCCAGGGTATCGACACTGAAGCTTTCTTT

J: TRBJ1-4
V: TRBV9
size: many
D: NA
CDR3: CASSGTGNEKLFF
DNA: TGTGCCAGCAGCGGAACAGGGAATGAAAAACTGTTTTTT

J: TRBJ2-3
V: TRBV11-3
size: many
D: TRBD1
CDR3: CASSATYPGTGSTDTQYF
DNA: TGTGCCAGCAGCGCAACATATCCCGGGACAGGGTCCACAGATACGCAGTATTTT

J: TRBJ1-4
V: TRBV5-1
size: NA
D: NA
CDR3: CASSNRQAVEGNEKLFF
DNA: TGCGCCAGCAGCAACCGACAGGCCGTCGAGGGGAATGAAAAACTGTTTTTT

J: TRBJ2-2
V: TRBV12-3/TRBV12-4
size: few
D: TRBD1
CDR3: CASSLRQGAAGELFF
DNA: TGTGCCAGCAGTTTAAGGCAGGGGGCGGCCGGGGAGCTGTTTTTT

J: TRBJ2-3
V: TRBV11-3
size: many
D: NA
CDR3: CASSLSSLTDTQYF
DNA: TGTGCCAGCAGCTTGAGCAGCCTCACAGATACGCAGTATTTT

J: TRBJ2-5
V: TRBV20-1
size: once
D: TRBD1
CDR3: CSARVGQQETQYF
DNA: TGCAGTGCTAGAGTGGGACAGCAAGAGACCCAGTACTTC

J: TRBJ2-5
V: TRBV5-1
size: many
D: TRBD1
CDR3: CASSASVGQGGTQYF
DNA: TGCGCCAGCAGCGCTTCCGTAGGACAGGGAGGGACCCAGTACTTC

J: TRBJ2-7
V: TRBV12-3/TRBV12-4
size: NA
D: TRBD2
CDR3: CASSTSGSDTFVEQYF
DNA: TGTGCCAGCAGCACTAGCGGGAGCGATACCTTCGTAGAGCAGTACTTC